This T cell receptor beta chain came from a study of post-analysis software for immune sequencing data. Study as a whole: The patients showed relapsing-remitting, secondary progressive and progressive-relapsing multiple sclerosis courses. Study-wide results and limits: The five TRBV segments detected at higher frequency in patients than in controls included TRBV5-6, TRBV5-1 and TRBV20-1.

TCR beta cDNA libraries included unique molecular identifiers. TCRdb processed the PCR reads anew with MiXCR; each CDR3 protein has one entry. The table has more than 450,000 distinct CDR3 sequences, about 40% seen once. The length of the CDR3 is 15 residues. Germline V gene sequence: CDR1 MNHEY, CDR2 SVGAGI. V lost 6 bases, J lost 4 bases, and 16 bases lay in between. As for this clonotype: Its antigen is undetermined.

This TCR was recovered from a girl under 18 with multiple sclerosis. The source material was blood. The chain is built from TRBV6-5 and TRBJ1-5; D gene unclear. The CDR3 DNA sequence: TGTGCCAGCAGCCGAAATTGGGGAGGGAATCAGCCCCAGCATTTT. Amino acid sequence: CASSRNWGGNQPQHF.